This T cell receptor beta chain comes out of a study of spatial heterogeneity in lung cancer (dated by TCRdb to between 2019 and 2020). Regarding the study in general: More beta-chain than alpha-chain transcripts were consistently detected, likely reflecting higher beta-chain transcript abundance. TCR alpha and beta repertoires were quantitatively compared across multiple tumor regions, matched nontumor lung and blood in non-small cell lung cancer. Nonsynonymous mutation counts, determined by whole-exome sequencing of tumor tissue, were related to features of the TCR repertoire. At surgery, some 200 tumor regions, some 61 matched nontumor lung samples and 56 PBMC samples were TCR-sequenced for both alpha and beta chains. In the raw uncorrected reads, each unique combination of TCR and UMI appeared on average more than ten times. Paper-wide results and their limitations: Ubiquitous expanded tumor TCRs were detected in blood more often at tumor resection than at routine follow-up. Confirming at a functional level the hypothesis that regional TCRs recognize regional mutations was considered to require additional single-cell paired TCR alpha and beta sequencing.

This clonotype came up many times. This receptor's antigen is unknown. Within one base of it there is no much larger clone, and no base qualities were kept. Libraries were made using 5' RACE. This sample was sequenced with a NextSeq 500. In the TCR library protocol, a unique molecular identifier was attached to each TCR cDNA molecule so that PCR and sequencing errors could be corrected. As for the original processing: TCR identification, UMI-based error correction and CDR3 extraction were performed with Decombinator tools. TCRs above a frequency of 2 per 1,000, corresponding to the top 1% of the tumor frequency distribution, were defined as expanded. Renyi diversity was computed with the R vegan package after each repertoire had been subsampled 100 times to 5,000 TCRs. CDR3 similarity networks were constructed using string-kernel similarity of amino acid triplets, with links drawn between CDR3s whose pairwise similarity was above 0.82. TCRdb handled the public reads itself, with Q25 trimming in fastp and clone calling in MiXCR, and kept productive beta chains. Rows are unified per CDR3 protein, each entry keeping the most common DNA and genes. TCRdb assigned the V and J calls; the authors' analysis was not used. Within this sample are tens of thousands of distinct CDR3 sequences, with under 8.5% of them counted one time only. Over 25% of the sample lies in the top ten.

The intended sense of this specimen's time point label: sample taken at primary tumor resection. Donors were some 70 patients with early-stage, untreated non-small cell lung cancer from the lung TRACERx cohort. TCR sequencing used whole RNA extracted from tumor and nontumor lung tissue, or from cryopreserved PBMC samples, without cell sorting. Only patients with enough RNA available from two or more tumor regions were chosen for TCR sequencing. Trimming leaves V shorter by 8 bases and J shorter by 4 bases, with the junction holding 12 bases beyond the gene matches. Counted from cysteine to phenylalanine, this CDR3 has 14 amino acids. Only the CDR3 portion is preserved as DNA: 42 bases, with reading frame beginning at the first base. The CDR1 and CDR2 encoded by the germline V gene (reference sequence) are DFQATT and SNEGSKA.

The sequence joins TRBV20-1 to TRBJ1-1, and 8 bases in between align with TRBD1. The sequence was collected from a female donor with early-stage non-small cell lung cancer. The source was PBMCs, collected at surgery. The sequence in DNA is TGCAGTTCGCCCGGACAGGGATTGGGCACTGAAGCTTTCTTT. Translated, it gives CSSPGQGLGTEAFF.